These 18 T cell receptor beta chains were sequenced from one sample in a study of blood T cell repertoires in COVID-19. Profiled with immunoSEQ multiplex PCR; TCRdb holds only in-frame clones, not every one. The sample lists 25,000 to 35,000 clones; just under 95% were seen once. The sequenced material came from peripheral blood. The receptors stem from an older woman with COVID-19, enrolled during active disease.

The chain employs TRBV18 and TRBJ2-2; the match to TRBD1 covers 10 bases. CDR1 is KGHSH and CDR2 is LQKENI in the germline V gene. The CDR3 sequence is 14 residues long. The V and J ends lost 10 bases and 4 bases, in that order; junction bases with no gene match: 6. The CDR3 DNA follows: TGTGCCACAAGCGGGACAGGGGTCACCGGGGAGCTGTTTTTT. Translation gives CATSGTGVTGELFF.

Only one count was recorded for this clone. V usage is TRBV4-1 and J usage is TRBJ1-5; D perhaps matches TRBD1 (6 bases). The CDR3 runs 18 residues. CDR1 MGHRA and CDR2 YSYEKL come from the germline V gene. Trimming took 3 bases from V and 0 from J, leaving 18 bases between them. Written as DNA, the CDR3 is TGCGCCAGCAGCCATGCTCCAGGGGTCGGGTCTAGCAATCAGCCCCAGCATTTT. Translation gives CASSHAPGVGSSNQPQHF.

The J gene is TRBJ2-1, the V gene TRBV28; 7 positions match TRBD2. Germline CDR1 reads MDHEN; CDR2 reads SYDVKM. After removal of 5 bases from V and 3 bases from J, the junction contained 4 bases not matched to a gene. The CDR3 runs to 14 residues. CDR3 sequence (DNA): TGTGCCAGCAGTCCCCTAGCGGACTACAATGAGCAGTTCTTC. Translation gives CASSPLADYNEQFF.

This chain links TRBV28 with TRBJ2-3; D unclear. CDR1 is MDHEN, CDR2 SYDVKM, per germline. CDR3 size: 14 residues. Trimming cost V 3 bases and J 3 bases, with 10 bases left between them. In DNA form, the CDR3 reads TGTGCCAGCAGTTTCCCGATCGGGACAGATACGCAGTATTTT. It translates to CASSFPIGTDTQYF.

This chain links TRBV29-1 with TRBJ2-1; the D gene is possibly TRBD2 (5 bases). There are 12 residues in the CDR3. V shed 7 bases and J shed 8 bases, with 15 bases lying between them. Per the germline V gene, CDR1 is SQVTM and CDR2 is ANQGSEA. Here the CDR3 DNA reads TGCAGCGCCACAATGGGCGGGTATGAGCAGTTCTTC. Its protein is CSATMGGYEQFF.

This clone was counted once. The V gene is TRBV11-2, the J gene TRBJ2-5; tentatively, D is TRBD1 (5 bases). From germline, CDR1 is SGHAT and CDR2 FQNNGV. The CDR3 is 13 amino acids. V gave up 1 base and J gave up 3 bases, with 6 bases separating them. This chain's CDR3 is CASSLGREETQYF. In DNA form, the CDR3 reads TGTGCCAGCAGCTTAGGCAGGGAAGAGACCCAGTACTTC.

V is TRBV27 and J is TRBJ2-4; TRBD1 matches at 7 bases. The CDR3 is 15 amino acids. CDR1 and CDR2 from the germline V gene are MNHEY and SMNVEV (reference sequence). Trimming at V came to 10 bases and at J to 1 base, leaving 10 bases not matched to a gene. This CDR3 is CATSDEQGAKNIQYF. The CDR3 DNA is TGTGCCACCTCCGATGAACAGGGGGCCAAAAACATTCAGTACTTC.

This rearrangement joins TRBV28 to TRBJ2-7, with TRBD1 as a possible D gene (6 bases). From germline, CDR1 is MDHEN and CDR2 SYDVKM. The CDR3 extends over 15 amino acids. V lost 3 bases and J 1 base, leaving 13 bases between the germline ends. The CDR3 sequence is CASSLVTGPSYEQYF. The CDR3 region has the DNA TGTGCCAGCAGTTTGGTGACAGGACCATCCTACGAGCAGTACTTC.

The chain carries TRBV28 and TRBJ1-3; TRBD1 is a possible D gene (6 bases). CDR1 is MDHEN and CDR2 is SYDVKM in the germline V gene. This CDR3 has 14 residues. V lost 3 bases to trimming and J lost 4 bases, with 10 bases between them. This chain's CDR3 is CASSFGTSGNTIYF. In DNA, the CDR3 is TGTGCCAGCAGTTTTGGGACATCCGGAAACACCATATATTTT.

This sequence joins TRBV2 and TRBJ1-6; D call uncertain. The germline gives CDR1 SNHLY, CDR2 FYNNEI. V lost 4 bases, J lost 10 bases, and 20 bases lay in between. The CDR3 has 16 amino acids. For the CDR3, the DNA is TGTGCCAGCAGTGTAATGGTGGGCTTGGCGGGGTCACCCCTCCACTTT. This sequence encodes CASSVMVGLAGSPLHF.

The V gene is TRBV30, the J gene TRBJ2-3; tentatively, D is TRBD1 (7 bases). CDR1 is GTSNPN, CDR2 SVGIG, per germline (reference sequence). The CDR3 has 15 amino acids. Trimming took 0 bases from V and 5 from J, leaving 15 bases between them. CDR3: CAWSVRRGLVDTQYF. CDR3 DNA sequence: TGTGCCTGGAGTGTACGGAGGGGGCTCGTAGATACGCAGTATTTT.

This chain uses TRBV6-6 with TRBJ1-1, with D hard to call. This CDR3 contains 16 residues. V lost 5 bases and J lost 4, with 20 bases in between. The germline V gene has CDR1 MNHNY and CDR2 SVGAGI (reference sequence). The CDR3 DNA follows: TGTGCCAGCAGTCGCCGGGTCACCCCGCAGAGCACTGAAGCTTTCTTT. Translating it yields CASSRRVTPQSTEAFF.

This clone was detected once. This rearrangement joins TRBV19 to TRBJ1-2; the D is unclear. The V gene lost 3 bases and the J gene lost 0 bases, with 11 bases spanning the gap. The CDR3 loop spans 15 amino acids. From germline, CDR1 is LNHDA and CDR2 SQIVND (reference sequence). Written as DNA, the CDR3 is TGTGCCAGTAGTATCCTCAGGTCAGCTAACTATGGCTACACCTTC. This gives the protein CASSILRSANYGYTF. The full variable domain, in which reference TRBV19 and TRBJ1-2 provide the parts outside the CDR3, is DGGITQSPKYLFRKEGQNVTLSCEQNLNHDAMYWYRQDPGQGLRLIYYSQIVNDFQKGDIAEGYSVSREKKESFPLTVTSAQKNPTAFYLCASSILRSANYGYTFGSGTRLTVV.

The chain is built from TRBV7-6 and TRBJ2-1; 10 nucleotides align to TRBD2. Trimming took 11 bases from V and 6 from J; bases not matched to a gene: 10. The CDR3 runs 14 residues. Germline V CDR1 and CDR2: SGHVS, FNYEAQ. CDR3 sequence: CASRGVAGGNEQFF. CDR3 in DNA: TGTGCCTCTAGGGGAGTAGCGGGAGGCAATGAGCAGTTCTTC.

V usage is TRBV12-3 or TRBV12-4 and J usage is TRBJ1-1; D unresolved. V was pared by 5 bases and J by 4 bases, with 11 bases between. The CDR3 spans 13 residues. CDR3 residues: CASSPWAGTEAFF. In DNA, the CDR3 is TGTGCCAGCAGTCCATGGGCAGGCACTGAAGCTTTCTTT.

The chain uses TRBV28 and TRBJ1-2, with D hard to call. The CDR3 totals 13 residues. V was cut by 10 bases and J by 5 bases, with 17 bases left in between. Germline assignment: CDR1 MDHEN and CDR2 SYDVKM. The CDR3 sequence is CATGRAEVYGYTF. CDR3 sequence (DNA): TGTGCCACCGGTCGCGCTGAAGTTTATGGCTACACCTTC.

This chain's CDR3 is CASSARGGTDTEAFF. CDR3 coding DNA: TGTGCCAGCAGCGCCAGGGGTGGGACGGACACTGAAGCTTTCTTT. The V call is TRBV9, the J call TRBJ1-1; the D gene is possibly TRBD1 (6 bases). This CDR3 spans 15 amino acids. With 3 bases removed from V and 3 bases from J, the gap between germline ends came to 15 bases. Germline V gene lookup returns CDR1 SGDLS and CDR2 YYNGEE.

The J gene is TRBJ1-2, the V gene TRBV28; a possible D gene is TRBD1 (5 bases). Germline-derived CDR1 and CDR2 are MDHEN and SYDVKM. The CDR3 is made up of 14 amino acids. V gave up 2 bases and J gave up 0 bases, with 7 bases separating them. This chain's CDR3 is CASSLGGTNYGYTF. The DNA for the CDR3 is TGTGCCAGCAGTTTAGGGGGGACTAACTATGGCTACACCTTC.